These T cell receptor beta chains were read from a single sample in a study of T-cell reconstitution after alpha-beta-depleted transplantation in children. Each CDR3 protein is one row after TCRdb ran MiXCR on the PCR reads. This sample has approximately 1,000,000 distinct CDR3 sequences; under 30% occur once, and the top ten carry roughly 27%. Sequencing was performed on PBMCs, mostly from graft donor cells, taken 360 days after TCRalphabeta/CD19-depleted stem cell transplant. The receptors were gathered from a boy under two years old who had a stem cell transplant for SCID, so the T cells may come from the graft donor. Both conserved end residues are trimmed from each CDR3. Each record gives: V gene, CDR3 protein.

>TRBV5-1
ASSSPAGQSNSPLH
>TRBV4-1
ASSQDNQGRDTQY
>TRBV4-1
ASSQGSSGGSRHEQF
>TRBV12-3/TRBV12-4
ASQQGPRTDTQY
>TRBV20-1
SVPRASTDTQY
>TRBV6-5
ASSSERGFLAYEQY
>TRBV9
ASSVGGQAWSEQY
>TRBV5-1
ASSLIYRGLSYEQY
>TRBV25-1
ASSESPIRRPQLGPNEKLF
>TRBV20-1
SARDKGRGANVLT
>TRBV12-3/TRBV12-4
ASSLMVGQETQY
>TRBV27
ASSYHVFRGLYYGYT
>TRBV4-1
ASSQGTSGGAPGELF
>TRBV6-2/TRBV6-3
ASRPSPGELF
>TRBV19
ASSIGARRAQETQY
>TRBV4-1
ASSQDGSYPSYEQY
>TRBV5-6
ASRRREDEQY
>TRBV29-1
SIDRLSGANVLT
>TRBV5-6
ASSFGIGQGPNIQY
>TRBV20-1
SGGRSTGANQPQH
>TRBV2
AAVVSQARYEQY
>TRBV29-1
SVDGGRGNDGAF
>TRBV19
ATRVGLNTEAF
>TRBV7-2
ASSLEGQGTGELF
>TRBV4-1
ASSPEQGGLMNTEAF
>TRBV12-3/TRBV12-4
ASRSRDRGVNTQY
>TRBV20-1
SARYPGQGGYT
>TRBV6-5
ASSYSIFGTQY
>TRBV4-2
ASSQERGSTDTQY
>TRBV6-5
ASSYRRSGTEAF
>TRBV14
ASSQDGGRKEQY
>TRBV7-3
ASSLGTDNSPLH
>TRBV30
AWSPSDLPGYNEQF
>TRBV7-9
AVGITEAF
>TRBV29-1
SDFSGGSTDTQY
>TRBV20-1
SARRTGIVGNEQY
>TRBV5-1
ASSLIPGYEQY
>TRBV30
AWKAGGSYEQY
>TRBV5-6
ASSFWQGASYSNQPQH
>TRBV20-1
SARDLRARGLSNTEAF
>TRBV4-2
ASSQERAGHQETQY
>TRBV7-9
ASSLTVFFYEQY
>TRBV12-3/TRBV12-4
ASGRQGIYEQY
>TRBV18
ASSPFGTVATNEKLF
>TRBV3-1
ASSQDPRGFGNSPLH
>TRBV5-1
ASSLGQPTSYNSPLH
>TRBV29-1
SVEHRSMNTEAF
>TRBV20-1
SASSGDQPYEQY
>TRBV15
ATSSRGLYYEQY
>TRBV7-9
ASSSYRGADTQY
>TRBV29-1
SVEDWGRGTDTQY
>TRBV5-1
ASSNVAGGTYNEQF
>TRBV29-1
SVTGPVGQY
>TRBV29-1
SGYGDRDNEQF
>TRBV18
ASARGASNTEAF
>TRBV24-1
ATSAGDYGYT
>TRBV5-1
ASSLGALGGGYEQY
>TRBV20-1
SATTGSNQPQH
>TRBV29-1
SAKGTENSEAF